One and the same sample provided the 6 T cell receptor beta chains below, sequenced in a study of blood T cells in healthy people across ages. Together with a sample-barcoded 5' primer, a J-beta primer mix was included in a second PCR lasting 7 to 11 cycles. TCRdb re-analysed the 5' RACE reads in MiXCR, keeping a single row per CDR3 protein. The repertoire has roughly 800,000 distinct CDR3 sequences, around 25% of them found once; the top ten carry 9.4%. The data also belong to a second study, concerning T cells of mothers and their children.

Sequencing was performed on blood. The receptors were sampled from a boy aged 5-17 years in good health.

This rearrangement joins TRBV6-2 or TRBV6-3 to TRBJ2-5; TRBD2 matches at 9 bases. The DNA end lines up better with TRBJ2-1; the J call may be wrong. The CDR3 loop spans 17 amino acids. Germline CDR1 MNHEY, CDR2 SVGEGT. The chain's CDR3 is CASSYSPVAGVWNEQFF. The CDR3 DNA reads TGTGCCAGCAGTTACTCCCCGGTAGCGGGAGTTTGGAATGAGCAGTTCTTC.

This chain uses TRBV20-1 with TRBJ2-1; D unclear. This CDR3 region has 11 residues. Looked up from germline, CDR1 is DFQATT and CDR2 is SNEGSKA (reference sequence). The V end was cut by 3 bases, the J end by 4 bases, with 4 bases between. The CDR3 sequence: CSASPYNEQFF. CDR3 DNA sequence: TGCAGTGCTAGCCCTTACAATGAGCAGTTCTTC.

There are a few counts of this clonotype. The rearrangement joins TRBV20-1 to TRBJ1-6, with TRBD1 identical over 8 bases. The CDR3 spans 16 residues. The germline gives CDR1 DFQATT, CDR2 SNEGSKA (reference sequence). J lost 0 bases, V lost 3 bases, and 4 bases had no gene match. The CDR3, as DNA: TGCAGTGCTAGGGGACAGGCCAGCTCCTATAATTCACCCCTCCACTTT. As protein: CSARGQASSYNSPLHF.

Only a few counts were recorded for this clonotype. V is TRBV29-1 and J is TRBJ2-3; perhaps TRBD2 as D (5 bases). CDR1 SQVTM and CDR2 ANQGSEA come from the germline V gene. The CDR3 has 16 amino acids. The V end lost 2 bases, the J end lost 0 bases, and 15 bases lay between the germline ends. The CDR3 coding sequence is TGCAGCGTTGAATTTGGACCCTGGACTAGCACAGATACGCAGTATTTT. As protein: CSVEFGPWTSTDTQYF.

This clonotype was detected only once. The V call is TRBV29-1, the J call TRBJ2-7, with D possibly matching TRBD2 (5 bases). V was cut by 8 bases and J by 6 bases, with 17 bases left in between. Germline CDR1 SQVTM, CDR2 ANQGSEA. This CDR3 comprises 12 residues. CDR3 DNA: TGCAGCACATGGGCGGGCGCTGGCGAGCAGTACTTC. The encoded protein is CSTWAGAGEQYF.

CDR3 sequence reads: CASNRGSSYEQYF. In DNA form, the CDR3 reads TGTGCCAGCAATCGGGGTTCCTCCTACGAGCAGTACTTC. J is TRBJ2-7 and V is TRBV11-3; D possibly corresponds to TRBD2 (5 bases). V lost 7 bases, J lost 0 bases, and 10 bases lay in between. The CDR3 is 13 residues long. Germline assignment: CDR1 SGHNT and CDR2 YENEEA.